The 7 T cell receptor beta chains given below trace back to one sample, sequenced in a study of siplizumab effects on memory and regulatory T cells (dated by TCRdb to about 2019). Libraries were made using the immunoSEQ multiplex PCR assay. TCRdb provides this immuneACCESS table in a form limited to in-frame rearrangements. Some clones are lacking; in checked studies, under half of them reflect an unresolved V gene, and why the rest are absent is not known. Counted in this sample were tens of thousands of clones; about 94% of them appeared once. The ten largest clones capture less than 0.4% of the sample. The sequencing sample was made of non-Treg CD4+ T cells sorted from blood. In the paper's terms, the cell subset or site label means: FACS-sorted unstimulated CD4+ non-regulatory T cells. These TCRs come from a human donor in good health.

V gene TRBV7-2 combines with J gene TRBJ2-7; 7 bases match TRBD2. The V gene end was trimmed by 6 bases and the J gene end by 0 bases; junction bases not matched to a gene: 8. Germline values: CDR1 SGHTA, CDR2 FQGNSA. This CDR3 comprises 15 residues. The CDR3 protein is CASSTGRVSSYEQYF. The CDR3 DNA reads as TGTGCCAGCAGTACGGGGAGGGTGAGCTCCTACGAGCAGTACTTC.

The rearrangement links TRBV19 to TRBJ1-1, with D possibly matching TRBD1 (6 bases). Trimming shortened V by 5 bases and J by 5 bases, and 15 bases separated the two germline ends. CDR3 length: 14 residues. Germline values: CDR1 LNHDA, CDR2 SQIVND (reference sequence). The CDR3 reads CASSSRGGETEAFF. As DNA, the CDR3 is TGTGCCAGTAGTTCCCGGGGGGGCGAGACTGAAGCTTTCTTT.

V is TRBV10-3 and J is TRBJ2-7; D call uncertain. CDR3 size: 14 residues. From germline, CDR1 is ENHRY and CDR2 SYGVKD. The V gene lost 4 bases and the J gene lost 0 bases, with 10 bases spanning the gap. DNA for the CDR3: TGTGCCATCAGTGTGGGGAAGGCCTCCTACGAGCAGTACTTC. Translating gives CAISVGKASYEQYF.

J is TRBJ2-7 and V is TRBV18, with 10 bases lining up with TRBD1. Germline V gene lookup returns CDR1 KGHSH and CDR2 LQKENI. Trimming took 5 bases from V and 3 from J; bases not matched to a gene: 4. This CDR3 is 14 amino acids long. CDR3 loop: CASSGDRGSYEQYF. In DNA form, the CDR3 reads TGTGCCAGCTCAGGGGACAGGGGTAGCTACGAGCAGTACTTC.

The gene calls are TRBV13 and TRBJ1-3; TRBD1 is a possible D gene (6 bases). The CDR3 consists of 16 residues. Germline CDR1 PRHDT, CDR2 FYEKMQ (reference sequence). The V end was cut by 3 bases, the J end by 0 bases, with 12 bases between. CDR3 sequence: CASSFGQTGSGNTIYF. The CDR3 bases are TGTGCCAGCAGCTTTGGACAGACCGGCTCTGGAAACACCATATATTTT.

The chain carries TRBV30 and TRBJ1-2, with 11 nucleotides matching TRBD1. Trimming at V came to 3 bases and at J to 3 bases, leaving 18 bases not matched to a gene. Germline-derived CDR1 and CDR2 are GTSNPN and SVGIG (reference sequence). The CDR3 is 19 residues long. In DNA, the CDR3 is TGTGCCTGGAGGGAAGATGAGGACAGGGGGCGCGGGAGGTACTATGGCTACACCTTC. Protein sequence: CAWREDEDRGRGRYYGYTF.

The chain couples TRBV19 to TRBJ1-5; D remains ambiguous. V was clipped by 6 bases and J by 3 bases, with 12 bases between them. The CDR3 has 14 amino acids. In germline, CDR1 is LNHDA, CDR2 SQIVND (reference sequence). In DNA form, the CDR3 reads TGTGCCAGTAGCTCGACCGGTAACAATCAGCCCCAGCATTTT. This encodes CASSSTGNNQPQHF.